Listed here are 3 T cell receptor beta chains from one sample, sequenced in a study of somatic mutations in cytotoxic T cells in rheumatoid arthritis. Sequencing was performed with immunoSEQ multiplex PCR; in TCRdb, only in-frame clones are kept and a portion is missing. In the table there are approximately 14,000 clones, around 90% of which are singletons. The specimen sequenced was CD4+ T cells sorted from blood. These receptors came from an older man with rheumatoid arthritis.

The CDR3 loop is CASDRGHGGNEQFF. CDR3 DNA sequence: TGCGCCAGCGACAGGGGGCACGGGGGCAATGAGCAGTTCTTC. The gene calls are TRBV5-1 and TRBJ2-1; 10 nucleotides agree with TRBD1. Germline loops: CDR1 SGHRS, CDR2 YFSETQ. J lost 6 bases, V lost 7 bases, and 7 bases had no gene match. CDR3 length: 14 residues. Variable domain in full (rest from reference TRBV5-1 and TRBJ2-1): KAGVTQTPRYLIKTRGQQVTLSCSPISGHRSVSWYQQTPGQGLQFLFEYFSETQRNKGNFPGRFSGRQFSNSRSEMNVSTLELGDSALYLCASDRGHGGNEQFFGPGTRLTVL.

The rearrangement joins TRBV6-6 to TRBJ1-4; 7 bases line up with TRBD1. V was pared by 6 bases and J by 5 bases, with 3 bases of the junction left unmatched. Germline V lookup: CDR1 MNHNY, CDR2 SVGAGI (reference sequence). This CDR3 comprises 13 residues. This CDR3 is CASRRGQNEKLFF. DNA for the CDR3: TGTGCCAGCAGAAGGGGGCAGAATGAAAAACTGTTTTTT.

J is TRBJ1-1 and V is TRBV2; D unclear. V shed 5 bases and J shed 5 bases, with 15 bases lying between them. Germline assignment: CDR1 SNHLY and CDR2 FYNNEI. This CDR3 contains 14 residues. CDR3 in amino acids: CASSIQTRETEAFF. The CDR3 DNA sequence: TGTGCCAGCAGTATTCAGACACGAGAAACTGAAGCTTTCTTT.